These T cell receptor beta chains were read from a single sample in a study of PD-L1 blockade in urothelial cancer. Assay: immunoSEQ multiplex PCR; the TCRdb copy retains only in-frame clones and omits some. The data hold approximately 36,000 clones, with more than 80% observed a single time. The input for sequencing was PBMCs, taken around atezolizumab (anti-PD-L1) treatment. The source of these receptors is a man aged 40-50 years with urothelial cancer. CDR3s include the opening cysteine and the closing phenylalanine or tryptophan. The D gene is left open where the match is weak. Expanded clones are given a class, and other clones once, few, many or no size at all.

CDR3aa,CDR3nt,abundance,d_gene,j_gene,v_gene
CASRTTSGRAGLDTQYF,TGTGCCAGCAGAACCACTAGCGGGAGGGCCGGTTTAGATACGCAGTATTTT,once,TRBD2,TRBJ2-3,TRBV5-6
CAWTPPSSYEQYF,TGTGCCTGGACCCCCCCCTCCTCCTACGAGCAGTACTTC,NA,NA,TRBJ2-7,TRBV30
CASKMWGGEQYF,TGTGCCAGCAAAATGTGGGGAGGCGAGCAGTACTTC,NA,NA,TRBJ2-7,TRBV28
CASSLTSQGGSYEQYF,TGTGCCAGCAGTTTAACGTCCCAGGGTGGGTCATACGAGCAGTACTTC,NA,NA,TRBJ2-7,TRBV27
CAWDRVNEKLFF,TGTGCCTGGGACAGGGTAAATGAAAAACTGTTTTTT,NA,TRBD1,TRBJ1-4,TRBV30
CASSLAGRLAGGDTQYF,TGTGCCAGCAGCTTAGCGGGGCGACTAGCGGGAGGAGATACGCAGTATTTT,NA,TRBD2,TRBJ2-3,TRBV7-8
CASSSGLSNEKLFF,TGTGCCAGCAGTTCAGGGTTGTCTAATGAAAAACTGTTTTTT,NA,NA,TRBJ1-4,TRBV27
CATSLERHYGYTF,TGTGCCACCAGCCTAGAAAGGCACTATGGCTACACCTTC,NA,NA,TRBJ1-2,TRBV15
CASNTQGSGSYEQYF,TGTGCCAGCAATACACAGGGAAGTGGGTCCTACGAGCAGTACTTC,NA,NA,TRBJ2-7,TRBV28
CASSLVDEQYF,TGTGCCAGCAGCTTAGTAGATGAGCAGTACTTC,NA,NA,TRBJ2-7,TRBV7-2
CAWSVASGGSGFFTDTQYF,TGTGCCTGGAGTGTGGCTAGCGGGGGAAGTGGGTTTTTCACAGATACGCAGTATTTT,NA,TRBD2,TRBJ2-3,TRBV30
CASSATGLSGNTIYF,TGTGCCAGCAGCGCCACAGGCCTCTCTGGAAACACCATATATTTT,NA,NA,TRBJ1-3,TRBV6-1
CASSDTNGEFWTF,TGTGCCAGTAGCGACACAAACGGGGAGTTTTGGACCTTC,once,NA,TRBJ1-2,TRBV19
CASSFPGNLYEQYF,TGTGCCAGCAGTTTCCCAGGGAACCTTTACGAGCAGTACTTC,NA,NA,TRBJ2-7,TRBV28
CASSQNPGLVGEQFF,TGTGCCAGCAGCCAGAACCCGGGACTCGTGGGGGAGCAGTTCTTC,NA,NA,TRBJ2-1,TRBV6-6
CASGGIVQFF,TGTGCCTCAGGAGGTATTGTGCAGTTCTTC,NA,NA,TRBJ2-1,TRBV27
CASSGPGANYGYTF,TGTGCCAGCAGCGGTCCCGGGGCTAACTATGGCTACACCTTC,NA,NA,TRBJ1-2,TRBV5-6
CAWSVGDPLPIQYF,TGTGCCTGGAGTGTCGGAGATCCGTTACCTATTCAGTACTTC,NA,NA,TRBJ2-4,TRBV30
CASSWTSGSGFSYEQYF,TGTGCCAGCAGTTGGACTAGCGGGAGCGGTTTTTCCTACGAGCAGTACTTC,NA,TRBD2,TRBJ2-7,TRBV2
CAIKTGGSTEAFF,TGTGCCATCAAGACAGGGGGAAGCACTGAAGCTTTCTTT,few,TRBD1,TRBJ1-1,TRBV6-6
CASSVGAGRGVEQFF,TGTGCCAGCAGCGTAGGAGCCGGGAGGGGGGTTGAGCAGTTCTTC,once,TRBD2,TRBJ2-1,TRBV9
CAWSVRGDRGNTGELFF,TGTGCCTGGAGTGTAAGGGGGGACAGGGGTAACACCGGGGAGCTGTTTTTT,NA,TRBD1,TRBJ2-2,TRBV30
CASSWDSSNRQPQHF,TGTGCCAGCAGTTGGGACAGCAGCAACCGGCAGCCCCAGCATTTT,NA,TRBD1,TRBJ1-5,TRBV28
CASSLTGQASYEQYF,TGTGCCAGCAGCTTGACGGGACAGGCTTCCTACGAGCAGTACTTC,NA,TRBD1,TRBJ2-7,TRBV5-6
CASSLRGAGMSSYNEQFF,TGTGCCAGCAGCTTAAGGGGAGCGGGGATGAGCTCCTACAATGAGCAGTTCTTC,NA,TRBD2,TRBJ2-1,TRBV7-3
CAWSLAGSESNQPQHF,TGTGCCTGGAGTTTGGCAGGGTCCGAAAGCAATCAGCCCCAGCATTTT,NA,NA,TRBJ1-5,TRBV30
CASSRSGSHETQYF,TGTGCCAGCTCACGTAGCGGGAGCCACGAGACCCAGTACTTC,NA,TRBD2,TRBJ2-5,TRBV18
CASGSRDRAWGQFF,TGTGCCAGCGGCTCCCGGGACAGGGCCTGGGGGCAGTTCTTC,NA,TRBD1,TRBJ2-1,TRBV4-2
CASSRRASYDQDTQYF,TGTGCCAGCTCACGACGGGCTAGCTACGATCAAGATACGCAGTATTTT,NA,NA,TRBJ2-3,TRBV18
CASSLPGVETQYF,TGTGCCAGCAGCTTGCCCGGGGTAGAGACCCAGTACTTC,NA,NA,TRBJ2-5,TRBV7-2
CASSGTSNTDTQYF,TGCGCCAGTTCCGGGACTAGCAACACAGATACGCAGTATTTT,NA,TRBD2,TRBJ2-3,TRBV5-1
CASSSGLAGISYEQYF,TGTGCCAGCAGCAGCGGACTAGCGGGCATCTCCTACGAGCAGTACTTC,NA,NA,TRBJ2-7,TRBV21-1
CASSLGLGGRTNEQFF,TGCGCCAGCAGCTTGGGCCTGGGCGGGAGGACGAATGAGCAGTTCTTC,NA,TRBD2,TRBJ2-1,TRBV5-1
CASSVGAGVSEEQFF,TGTGCCAGCAGTGTAGGAGCGGGAGTCTCTGAGGAGCAGTTCTTC,NA,TRBD2,TRBJ2-1,TRBV2
CASSFLAGGARLTGELFF,TGTGCCAGCAGTTTTCTTGCGGGGGGCGCGAGGCTCACCGGGGAGCTGTTTTTT,NA,TRBD2,TRBJ2-2,TRBV11-1
CASSVGQGAGYEQYF,TGTGCCAGTAGTGTCGGACAGGGGGCTGGCTACGAGCAGTACTTC,NA,TRBD1,TRBJ2-7,TRBV19
CASSLSPGGLLGYTF,TGTGCCAGCAGTTTAAGTCCCGGAGGGTTACTCGGCTACACCTTC,NA,NA,TRBJ1-2,TRBV27
CASSPGGETQYF,TGTGCCAGTAGTCCAGGGGGGGAGACCCAGTACTTC,NA,NA,TRBJ2-5,TRBV19
CASTTGPGELFF,TGTGCCAGCACTACAGGGCCCGGGGAGCTGTTTTTT,NA,NA,TRBJ2-2,TRBV28
CASSHGGLRYSNQPQHF,TGCGCCAGCAGCCACGGGGGGCTCAGATATAGCAATCAGCCCCAGCATTTT,NA,NA,TRBJ1-5,TRBV4-1
CATRIAGAQATPYNEQFF,TGTGCCACCAGGATAGCGGGAGCCCAGGCCACACCCTACAATGAGCAGTTCTTC,NA,TRBD2,TRBJ2-1,TRBV15
CASSGRQGGGPGELFF,TGTGCCAGCAGTGGTCGACAGGGAGGAGGTCCCGGGGAGCTGTTTTTT,NA,NA,TRBJ2-2,TRBV6-1
CASSPRTSGSYEQYF,TGCGCCAGCAGCCCTAGGACTAGCGGGAGCTACGAGCAGTACTTC,NA,TRBD2,TRBJ2-7,TRBV4-3
CASSLDGGPDNEQFF,TGTGCCAGCAGCTTAGACGGAGGGCCTGACAATGAGCAGTTCTTC,NA,NA,TRBJ2-1,TRBV7-9
CAWSEQGREQYF,TGTGCCTGGAGTGAACAGGGTCGAGAGCAGTACTTC,NA,NA,TRBJ2-7,TRBV30
CASSSRQGNQPQHF,TGTGCCAGTAGTTCCCGACAGGGCAATCAGCCCCAGCATTTT,NA,NA,TRBJ1-5,TRBV19
CASRTRVASQPQHF,TGCGCCAGCAGGACCAGGGTGGCAAGTCAGCCCCAGCATTTT,NA,NA,TRBJ1-5,TRBV5-1
CASRIGQNEYF,TGTGCCAGTAGGATAGGGCAGAATGAGTACTTC,NA,NA,TRBJ2-7,TRBV19
CASSLGQGLNTGELFF,TGTGCTAGCAGCCTGGGACAGGGGTTGAACACCGGGGAGCTGTTTTTT,NA,TRBD1,TRBJ2-2,TRBV7-7
CASSPARGREQFF,TGTGCCAGCAGTCCCGCGAGGGGGCGTGAGCAGTTCTTC,NA,TRBD1,TRBJ2-1,TRBV27
CASSFPRQTNTEAFF,TGTGCCAGCAGTTTCCCTCGACAGACCAACACTGAAGCTTTCTTT,NA,NA,TRBJ1-1,TRBV28
CAWSAGPLSSYEQYF,TGTGCCTGGAGCGCTGGGCCCCTTTCCTCCTACGAGCAGTACTTC,once,NA,TRBJ2-7,TRBV30